This TCR beta chain was captured by sequencing in a study of CD8 T cells in Susac syndrome (dated by TCRdb to the late 2010s). Notes on the research overall: Repertoire sequencing was used to test whether CD8+ T cell activation and differentiation in Susac syndrome was antigen driven. The research as a whole found: The study acknowledged that relatively few individuals were included in the TCR sequencing and HLA analysis.

In regard to this clonotype: The antigen this receptor binds is unknown. Within one base of it there is no much larger clone, and no base qualities were kept.

Peripheral blood CD8+ and CD4+ T cells from healthy donors, Susac syndrome patients and multiple sclerosis patients were profiled using high-throughput TCR beta sequencing. The healthy donors served as controls matched for age and sex. Bulk CD8+ and CD4+ T cells were purified by magnetic negative isolation, whereas CD8+ TEMRA cells were enriched by FACS. Blood was collected in EDTA tubes and processed within 24 hours, with PBMCs isolated through density gradient centrifugation. PBMCs destined for TCR sequencing were cryopreserved in liquid nitrogen and later thawed in a 37 °C water bath. The sorted or isolated CD4+, CD8+ and CD8+ TEMRA cells had a purity of 90% or higher. RNA was extracted using the RNeasy kit, and roughly 0.45 to 1 microgram was reverse transcribed with random hexamers. The immunoSEQ multiplex PCR assay, which covers 54 Vbeta and 13 Jbeta segments, was used to amplify TCR beta CDR3 regions. PCR amplification bias was corrected by using a synthetic template baseline for primer optimization and computational correction. In the original analysis: Reads were annotated to V, D and J genes per IMGT and analyzed with immunoSEQ Analyzer, keeping only productive sequences. To calculate clonality, Shannon entropy was normalized by log2 of the number of productive unique sequences and then subtracted from one. For each patient and control, public and private clones were evaluated among the 100 most prevalent clones. A clone was defined as Susac-specific if it was absent from the healthy and MS cohorts, from 1052 published viral clones and from other ImmuneACCESS disease sequences. TCRdb itself trimmed the public reads at Q25 with fastp, ran MiXCR and retained productive beta chains. Each entry is one CDR3 protein sequence, shown with its most common DNA and genes. The V and J calls and clone size come from TCRdb's table, not from the authors' own analysis. In this sample the table shows about 200,000 distinct CDR3 sequences, 90% to 95% of which occur a single time. The leading ten clones occupy 0.08% to 0.11% of the sample.

The V and J ends are trimmed by 2 bases and 0 bases, leaving 6 bases between them. The germline V gene (reference sequence) specifies LGHDT as CDR1 and YNNKEL as CDR2. There are 14 amino acids in the CDR3, from cysteine to phenylalanine inclusive. The kept DNA is CDR3 alone, 42 bases in frame from the first base. The sequenced sample consisted of CD4+ T cells from PBMCs. Recombination joined TRBV3-1 with TRBJ2-3; no D gene can be assigned with confidence. The sequence was obtained from a human donor in good health. The bases are TGTGCCAGCAGCCAATATACTAGCACAGATACGCAGTATTTT. It is translated as CASSQYTSTDTQYF.